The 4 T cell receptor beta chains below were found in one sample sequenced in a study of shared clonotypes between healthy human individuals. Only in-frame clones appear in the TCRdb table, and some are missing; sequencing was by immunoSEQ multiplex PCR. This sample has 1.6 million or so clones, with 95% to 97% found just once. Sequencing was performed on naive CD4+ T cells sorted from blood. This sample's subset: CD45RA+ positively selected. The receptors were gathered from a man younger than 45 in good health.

The CDR3 nucleotides are TGTGCCACCGGACACTCAGGGTGGGGGCCCCAGCATTTT. Its protein is CATGHSGWGPQHF. This sequence joins TRBV15 and TRBJ1-5, with D possibly TRBD1 on 5 matching bases. V lost 8 bases and J lost 9, with 17 bases in between. CDR1 LNHNV and CDR2 YYDKDF come from the germline V gene (reference sequence). The CDR3 contains 13 residues.

Here the CDR3 reads CASSRRQNTEAFF. CDR3 sequence (DNA): TGCGCCAGCAGCCGTCGACAGAACACTGAAGCTTTCTTT. The V call is TRBV4-1, the J call TRBJ1-1; the D is unclear. CDR1 MGHRA and CDR2 YSYEKL come from the germline V gene. The ends were cut back, 4 bases at V and 1 base at J, with 7 bases in the middle. The CDR3 runs 13 residues.

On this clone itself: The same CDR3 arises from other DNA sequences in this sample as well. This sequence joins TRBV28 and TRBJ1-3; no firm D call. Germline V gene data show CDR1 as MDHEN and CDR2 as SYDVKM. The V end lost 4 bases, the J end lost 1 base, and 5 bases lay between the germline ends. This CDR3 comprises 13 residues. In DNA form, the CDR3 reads TGTGCCAGCAGTTCCCCTTCTGGAAACACCATATATTTT. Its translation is CASSSPSGNTIYF. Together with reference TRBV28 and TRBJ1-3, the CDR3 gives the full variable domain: DVKVTQSSRYLVKRTGEKVFLECVQDMDHENMFWYRQDPGLGLRLIYFSYDVKMKEKGDIPEGYSVSREKKERFSLILESASTNQTSMYLCASSSPSGNTIYFGEGSWLTVV.

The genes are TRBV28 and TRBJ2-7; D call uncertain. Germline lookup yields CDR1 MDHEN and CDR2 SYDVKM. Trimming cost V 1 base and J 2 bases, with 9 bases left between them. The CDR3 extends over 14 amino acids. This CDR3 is CASSLSGPTYEQYF. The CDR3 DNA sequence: TGTGCCAGCAGTTTATCTGGGCCTACCTACGAGCAGTACTTC.